The source of this T cell receptor (beta chain) is a study of blood T cell repertoires in COVID-19 (dated by TCRdb to 2018 to 2021). A note on the overall study: Samples from collaborators originated in the United States, Italy and Spain and spanned both the acute and convalescent phases of COVID-19. Deeply sampled blood TCRbeta repertoires from subjects exposed to, actively infected with, or recovered from COVID-19 were included in the dataset. The repertoires were released in a freely available public database meant as a resource for research on the immune response to SARS-CoV-2. The material from the prospective study consisted of cDNA or gDNA derived from T cells, B-cell-depleted T cells, or PBMCs. Nearly every sample came with metadata listing a de-identified subject ID, COVID-19 status, age in years and sex. Where HLA class I and class II types were available, the types were taken from metadata supplied by the sample provider, not from assay-based typing. Samples came from the ongoing ImmuneRACE study (first 160 participants) plus 1,254 subjects from 6 global collaborators. Results the study describes overall, beyond this receptor: Clinical and demographic metadata were provided uncurated, with the amount varying by source and participant.

TCRbeta CDR3 regions were amplified from genomic DNA by means of the immunoSEQ Assay, a bias-controlled multiplex PCR. On the authors' methods: The number of nucleated cells in each sample was estimated from the amplification of reference gene primers within the assay. To quantify the absolute abundance of each unique TCRbeta CDR3 rearrangement, sequence reads were collapsed and filtered. Productive Simpson clonality was computed per sample as the square root of Simpson's diversity index over productive rearrangements. TCRdb mirrors the immuneACCESS table, restricted to in-frame sequences. Some clones are absent from its copies; in checked studies, under half trace to an unresolved V gene, and the reason for the others is unknown. The V and J calls and clone size come from that table; D and trimming were worked out from the DNA. Present in this sample are approximately 50,000 clones, 82% of which were seen just once. Clones ranked in the top ten supply 11% of the sample.

A note on this clone: Its binding antigen is unknown. Within one base of it there is no much larger clone, and no base qualities were kept.

Counted from cysteine to phenylalanine, this CDR3 has 16 amino acids. The retained sequence is limited to the CDR3, 48 bases, with the frame set at the first base. From a lookup of the germline V gene (reference sequence), CDR1 and CDR2 are LNHDA and SQIVND. Trimming removed 4 bases from V and 4 bases from J; the gene matches leave 10 bases unexplained. One collaborating source in Seattle enrolled patients during active infection and followed them longitudinally through the course of disease. Each collaborating institution followed its own protocols to collect whole blood in K2EDTA tubes. Collaborator samples were shipped for TCRbeta analysis as frozen whole blood, isolated PBMCs, or DNA extracted from either sample type.

The receptor chain draws on TRBV19 and TRBJ2-1, with TRBD2 matching 7 junction bases. Sequencing used peripheral blood. The TCR was taken from a man older than 75 with COVID-19, enrolled during active disease. The encoded CDR3 is CASSKTYSGLYNEQFF. In nucleotide form, the sequence is TGTGCCAGTAGTAAAACCTATAGCGGGCTATACAATGAGCAGTTCTTC.